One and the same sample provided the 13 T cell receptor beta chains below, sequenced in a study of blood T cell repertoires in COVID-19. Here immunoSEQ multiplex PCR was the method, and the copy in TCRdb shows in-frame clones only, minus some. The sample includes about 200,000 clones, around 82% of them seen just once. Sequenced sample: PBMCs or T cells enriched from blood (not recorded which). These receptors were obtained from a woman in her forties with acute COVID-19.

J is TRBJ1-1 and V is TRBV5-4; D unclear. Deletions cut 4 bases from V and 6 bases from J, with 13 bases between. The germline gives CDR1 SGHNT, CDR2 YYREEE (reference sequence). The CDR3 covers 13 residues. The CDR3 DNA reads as TGTGCCAGCAGCCCGGGAATGTCGGCTGAAGCTTTCTTT. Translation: CASSPGMSAEAFF. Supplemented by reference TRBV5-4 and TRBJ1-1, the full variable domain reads ETGVTQSPTHLIKTRGQQVTLRCSSQSGHNTVSWYQQALGQGPQFIFQYYREEENGRGNFPPRFSGLQFPNYSSELNVNALELDDSALYLCASSPGMSAEAFFGQGTRLTVV.

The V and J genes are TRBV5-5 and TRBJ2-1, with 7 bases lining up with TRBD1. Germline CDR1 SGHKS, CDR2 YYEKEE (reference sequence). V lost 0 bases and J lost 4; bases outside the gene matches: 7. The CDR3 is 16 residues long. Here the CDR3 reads CASSLGQGYGYNEQFF. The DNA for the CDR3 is TGTGCCAGCAGCTTGGGACAGGGATATGGATACAATGAGCAGTTCTTC.

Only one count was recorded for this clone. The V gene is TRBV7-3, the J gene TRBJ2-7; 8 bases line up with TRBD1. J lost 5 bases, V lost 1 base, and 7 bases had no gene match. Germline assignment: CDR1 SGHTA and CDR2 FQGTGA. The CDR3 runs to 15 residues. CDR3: CASSLSQGAWDEQYF. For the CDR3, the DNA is TGTGCCAGCAGCTTAAGCCAGGGGGCTTGGGACGAGCAGTACTTC.

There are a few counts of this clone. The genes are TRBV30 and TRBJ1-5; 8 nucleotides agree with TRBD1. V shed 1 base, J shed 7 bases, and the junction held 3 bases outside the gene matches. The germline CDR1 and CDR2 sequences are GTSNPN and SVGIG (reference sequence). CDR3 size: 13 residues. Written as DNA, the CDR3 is TGTGCCTGGAGTGGACAGGGGAGCCAGCCCCAGCATTTT. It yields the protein CAWSGQGSQPQHF. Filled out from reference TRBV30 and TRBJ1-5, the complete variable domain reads SQTIHQWPATLVQPVGSPLSLECTVEGTSNPNLYWYRQAAGRGLQLLFYSVGIGQISSEVPQNLSASRPQDRQFILSSKKLLLSDSGFYLCAWSGQGSQPQHFGDGTRLSIL.

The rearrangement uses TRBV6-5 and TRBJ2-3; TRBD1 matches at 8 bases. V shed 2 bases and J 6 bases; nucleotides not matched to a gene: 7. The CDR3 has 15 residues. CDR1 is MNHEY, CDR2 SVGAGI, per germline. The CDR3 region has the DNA TGTGCCAGCAGTTACAGCACAGGGGGTTTGGATACGCAGTATTTT. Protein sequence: CASSYSTGGLDTQYF.

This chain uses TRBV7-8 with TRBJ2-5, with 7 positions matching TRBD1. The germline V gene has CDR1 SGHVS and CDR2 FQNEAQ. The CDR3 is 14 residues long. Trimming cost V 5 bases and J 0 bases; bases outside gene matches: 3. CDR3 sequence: CASSPDRNQETQYF. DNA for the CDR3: TGTGCCAGCAGCCCGGACAGGAACCAAGAGACCCAGTACTTC. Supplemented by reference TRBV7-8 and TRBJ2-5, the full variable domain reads GAGVSQSPRYKVAKRGQDVALRCDPISGHVSLFWYQQALGQGPEFLTYFQNEAQLDKSGLPSDRFFAERPEGSVSTLKIQRTQQEDSAVYLCASSPDRNQETQYFGPGTRLLVL.

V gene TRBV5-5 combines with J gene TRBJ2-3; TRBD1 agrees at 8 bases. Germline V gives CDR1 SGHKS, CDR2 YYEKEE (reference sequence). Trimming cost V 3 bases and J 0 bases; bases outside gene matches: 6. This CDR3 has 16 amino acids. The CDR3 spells CASSSPGQASTDTQYF. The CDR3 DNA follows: TGTGCCAGCAGCTCGCCGGGACAGGCGAGCACAGATACGCAGTATTTT. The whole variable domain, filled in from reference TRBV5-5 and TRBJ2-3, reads DAGVTQSPTHLIKTRGQQVTLRCSPISGHKSVSWYQQVLGQGPQFIFQYYEKEERGRGNFPDRFSARQFPNYSSELNVNALLLGDSALYLCASSSPGQASTDTQYFGPGTRLTVL.

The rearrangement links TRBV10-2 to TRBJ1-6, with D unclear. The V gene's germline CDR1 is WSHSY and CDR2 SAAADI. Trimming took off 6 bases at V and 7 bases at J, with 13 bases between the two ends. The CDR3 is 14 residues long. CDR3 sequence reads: CASSETVSNSPLHF. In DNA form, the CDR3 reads TGCGCCAGCAGCGAAACTGTTAGCAATTCACCCCTCCACTTT.

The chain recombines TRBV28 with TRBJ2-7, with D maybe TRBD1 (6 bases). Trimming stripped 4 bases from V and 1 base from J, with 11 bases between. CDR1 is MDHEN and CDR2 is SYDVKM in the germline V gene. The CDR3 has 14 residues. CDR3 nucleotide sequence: TGTGCCAGCAGTTACCAGGGGCAGTCCTACGAGCAGTACTTC. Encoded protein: CASSYQGQSYEQYF.

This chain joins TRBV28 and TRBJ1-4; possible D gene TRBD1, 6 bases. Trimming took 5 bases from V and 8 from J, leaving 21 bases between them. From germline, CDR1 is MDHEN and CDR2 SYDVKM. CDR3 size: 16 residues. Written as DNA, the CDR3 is TGTGCCAGCAGTCCCATCGGACAGAGCGGGAGAGAAAAACTGTTTTTT. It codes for CASSPIGQSGREKLFF.

The CDR3 here is CASSIAGFPDTQYF. Written as DNA, the CDR3 is TGCGCCAGCAGTATTGCGGGGTTCCCAGATACGCAGTATTTT. The gene calls are TRBV5-1 and TRBJ2-3; TRBD2 might be the D (6 bases). V was shortened by 5 bases and J by 4 bases, with 14 bases between the two germline ends. The CDR3 is made up of 14 amino acids. CDR1 is SGHRS and CDR2 is YFSETQ in the germline V gene. Variable domain in full (rest from reference TRBV5-1 and TRBJ2-3): KAGVTQTPRYLIKTRGQQVTLSCSPISGHRSVSWYQQTPGQGLQFLFEYFSETQRNKGNFPGRFSGRQFSNSRSEMNVSTLELGDSALYLCASSIAGFPDTQYFGPGTRLTVL.

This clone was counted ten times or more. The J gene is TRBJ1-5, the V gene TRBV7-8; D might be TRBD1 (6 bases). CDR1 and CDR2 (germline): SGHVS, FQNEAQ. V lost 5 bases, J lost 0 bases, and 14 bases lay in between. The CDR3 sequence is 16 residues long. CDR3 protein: CASSRGQPYSNQPQHF. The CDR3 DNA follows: TGTGCCAGCAGCCGCGGACAGCCGTATAGCAATCAGCCCCAGCATTTT.

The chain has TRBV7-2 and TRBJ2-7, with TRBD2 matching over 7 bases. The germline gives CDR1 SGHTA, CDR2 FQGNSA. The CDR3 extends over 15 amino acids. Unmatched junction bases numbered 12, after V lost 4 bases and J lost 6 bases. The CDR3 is CASSSPTSLSREQYF. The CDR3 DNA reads TGTGCCAGCAGCTCCCCGACTAGCTTGTCGCGCGAGCAGTACTTC.